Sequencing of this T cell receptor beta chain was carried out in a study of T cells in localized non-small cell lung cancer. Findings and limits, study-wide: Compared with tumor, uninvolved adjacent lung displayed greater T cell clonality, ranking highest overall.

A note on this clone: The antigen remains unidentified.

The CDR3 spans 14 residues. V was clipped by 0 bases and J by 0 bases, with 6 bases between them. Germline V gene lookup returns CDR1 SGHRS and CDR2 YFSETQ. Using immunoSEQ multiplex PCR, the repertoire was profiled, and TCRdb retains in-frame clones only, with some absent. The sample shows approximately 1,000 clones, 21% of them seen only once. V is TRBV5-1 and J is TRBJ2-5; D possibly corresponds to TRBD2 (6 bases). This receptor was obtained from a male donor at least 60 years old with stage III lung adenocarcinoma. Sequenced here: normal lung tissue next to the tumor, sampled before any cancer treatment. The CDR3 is CASSLGDYQETQYF. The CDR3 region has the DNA TGCGCCAGCAGCTTGGGGGACTACCAAGAGACCCAGTACTTC.